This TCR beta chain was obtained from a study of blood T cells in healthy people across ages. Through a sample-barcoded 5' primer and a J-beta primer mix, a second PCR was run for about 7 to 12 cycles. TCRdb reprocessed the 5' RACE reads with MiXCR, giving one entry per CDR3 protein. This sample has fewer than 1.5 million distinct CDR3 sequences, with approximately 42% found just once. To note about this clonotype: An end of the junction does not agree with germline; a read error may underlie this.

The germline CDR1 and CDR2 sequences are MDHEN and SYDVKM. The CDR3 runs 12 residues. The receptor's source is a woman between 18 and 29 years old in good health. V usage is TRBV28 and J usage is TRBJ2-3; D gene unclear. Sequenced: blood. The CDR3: CAGSPNTDTQYF. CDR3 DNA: TGTGCCGGCAGTCCGAACACAGATACGCAGTATTTT.